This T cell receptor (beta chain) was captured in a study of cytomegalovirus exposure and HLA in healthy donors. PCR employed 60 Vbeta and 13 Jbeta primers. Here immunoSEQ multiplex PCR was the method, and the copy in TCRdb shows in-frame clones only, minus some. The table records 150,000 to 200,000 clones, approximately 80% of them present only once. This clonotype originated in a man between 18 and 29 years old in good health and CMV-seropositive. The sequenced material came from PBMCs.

The CDR3 spells CATSLMLTPTTDTQYF. For the CDR3, the DNA is TGTGCCACCAGCCTAATGTTAACGCCTACCACAGATACGCAGTATTTT. The chain has TRBV15 and TRBJ2-3; D remains ambiguous. CDR3 length equals 16 residues. The V gene's germline CDR1 is LNHNV and CDR2 YYDKDF (reference sequence). Trimming pared 5 bases from V and 2 bases from J, leaving 17 bases between.